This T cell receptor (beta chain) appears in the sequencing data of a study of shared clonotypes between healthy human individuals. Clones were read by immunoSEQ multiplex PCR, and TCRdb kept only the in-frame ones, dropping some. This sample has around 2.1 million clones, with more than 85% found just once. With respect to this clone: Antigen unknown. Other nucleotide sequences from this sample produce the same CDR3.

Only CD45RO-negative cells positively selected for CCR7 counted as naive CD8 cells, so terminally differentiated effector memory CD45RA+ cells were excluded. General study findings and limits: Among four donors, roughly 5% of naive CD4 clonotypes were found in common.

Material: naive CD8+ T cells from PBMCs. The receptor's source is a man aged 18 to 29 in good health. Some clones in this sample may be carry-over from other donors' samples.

The DNA of the CDR3 is TGTGCCAGCAGCGTCGGGGCTGAGCAGTTCTTC. Protein product: CASSVGAEQFF. The chain employs TRBV9 and TRBJ2-1, with D tentatively TRBD1 or TRBD2 (5 bases each). Trimming took 2 bases from V and 9 from J, leaving 6 bases between them. Looked up from germline, CDR1 is SGDLS and CDR2 is YYNGEE. The CDR3 totals 11 residues.